This TCR beta chain was found in a study of CD8 T cells in Susac syndrome. Reverse transcription of roughly 0.45 to 1 ug RNA used random hexamers. Amplification of TCR beta CDR3 across 54 Vbeta and 13 Jbeta was performed with immunoSEQ multiplex PCR. TCRdb reprocessed the immunoSEQ multiplex PCR reads via MiXCR and lists one record per CDR3 protein. The sample has 200,000 or so distinct CDR3 sequences, 90% to 95% seen once. In its sample, this clonotype was seen once. Its antigen is unknown. Blood CD8+ and CD4+ T cells underwent high-throughput TCR beta sequencing. Through negative isolation, CD4+ and CD8+ T cells were obtained, while TEMRA cells were enriched using FACS. The study, taken as a whole, reports: The study conceded that its TCR sequencing and HLA analysis involved relatively few individuals.

This TCR derives from a human donor with multiple sclerosis. Material: CD8+ T cells from PBMCs.

In nucleotides, the CDR3 is TGTGCCAGCAGCGCCCCTAATGCAGAGACCCAGTACTTC. This sequence encodes CASSAPNAETQYF. The rearrangement joins TRBV13 to TRBJ2-5; no firm D call. There are 13 residues in the CDR3. V was cut by 5 bases and J by 4 bases, with 11 bases left in between. The germline CDR1 and CDR2 sequences are PRHDT and FYEKMQ (reference sequence).